Following are 7 T cell receptor beta chains from one sample sequenced in a study of T cells in Graves' hyperthyroidism and ophthalmopathy. Using RNA transcripts as the source, TCR beta CDR3 regions were amplified. Researchers ran a first-round RT-PCR on the TCR CDR3 using the HTBI primer set. Via MiXCR, TCRdb re-called the multiplex PCR reads, giving one row per CDR3 protein. The sample records fewer than 400,000 distinct CDR3 sequences, 11% to 15% being singletons. Sequenced sample: blood. These receptors were taken from a man aged 50-60 years with Graves' ophthalmopathy.

The sample holds many counts of this clonotype. J is TRBJ2-5 and V is TRBV24-1; 7 positions agree with TRBD1. The CDR3 has 14 residues. The trim removed 6 bases at V and 1 base at J, leaving 4 bases unmatched. Germline V gene lookup returns CDR1 KGHDR and CDR2 SFDVKD. The CDR3 sequence: CATSITGAQETQYF. DNA for the CDR3: TGTGCCACCAGTATCACAGGGGCCCAAGAGACCCAGTACTTC.

There are a few counts of this clonotype. The chain couples TRBV27 to TRBJ1-2, with 7 bases aligning to TRBD1. Looked up from germline, CDR1 is MNHEY and CDR2 is SMNVEV (reference sequence). The CDR3 has 14 residues. J was trimmed by 5 bases and V by 5 bases; bases with no gene match: 8. CDR3 bases: TGTGCCAGCAGTCCCCTCGACAGGGTTTATGGCTACACCTTC. Translated, it gives CASSPLDRVYGYTF.

The chain combines TRBV24-1 with TRBJ2-1, with no clear D. The CDR3 runs to 11 residues. Per the germline V gene, CDR1 is KGHDR and CDR2 is SFDVKD. The V end lost 5 bases, the J end lost 6 bases, and 4 bases lay between the germline ends. CDR3 amino acids: CATSAGNEQFF. CDR3 DNA sequence: TGTGCCACCAGTGCCGGCAATGAGCAGTTCTTC.

This clonotype was counted a few times. The genes are TRBV11-1 and TRBJ2-5; 10 nucleotides align to TRBD2. The germline V gene has CDR1 SGHAT and CDR2 FQDESV (reference sequence). The ends lost 4 bases at V and 9 bases at J; junction bases unmatched: 11. The CDR3 loop spans 15 amino acids. The CDR3 nucleotides are TGTGCCAGCAGCTCCATCCTAGCGGGGGACCTGGCCCAGTACTTC. Its protein product is CASSSILAGDLAQYF.

This clonotype was counted at least ten times. This chain links TRBV6-1 with TRBJ2-5; TRBD1 agrees at 8 bases. Germline V gene lookup returns CDR1 MNHNS and CDR2 SASEGT. The CDR3 extends over 14 amino acids. V lost 5 bases to trimming and J lost 5 bases; unmatched junction nucleotides: 7. The CDR3: CASSQDRVGETQYF. The DNA of the CDR3 is TGTGCCAGCAGTCAGGACAGGGTCGGTGAGACCCAGTACTTC.

This clonotype was picked up many times. The chain is built from TRBV7-2 and TRBJ2-7, with D possibly matching TRBD2 (5 bases). V gave up 4 bases and J gave up 4 bases, with 11 bases separating them. The CDR3 is made up of 13 amino acids. Germline assignment: CDR1 SGHTA and CDR2 FQGNSA. The CDR3, as DNA: TGTGCCAGCAGCTCCGCCCGAGGGTACGAGCAGTACTTC. It translates to CASSSARGYEQYF.

The genes are TRBV6-1 and TRBJ2-1; unclear D gene. Germline assignment: CDR1 MNHNS and CDR2 SASEGT. The CDR3 sequence is 11 residues long. Trimming removed 1 base from V and 10 bases from J, with 5 bases in between. The CDR3 reads CASSEEPEQFF. The DNA for the CDR3 is TGTGCCAGCAGTGAAGAACCCGAGCAGTTCTTC.